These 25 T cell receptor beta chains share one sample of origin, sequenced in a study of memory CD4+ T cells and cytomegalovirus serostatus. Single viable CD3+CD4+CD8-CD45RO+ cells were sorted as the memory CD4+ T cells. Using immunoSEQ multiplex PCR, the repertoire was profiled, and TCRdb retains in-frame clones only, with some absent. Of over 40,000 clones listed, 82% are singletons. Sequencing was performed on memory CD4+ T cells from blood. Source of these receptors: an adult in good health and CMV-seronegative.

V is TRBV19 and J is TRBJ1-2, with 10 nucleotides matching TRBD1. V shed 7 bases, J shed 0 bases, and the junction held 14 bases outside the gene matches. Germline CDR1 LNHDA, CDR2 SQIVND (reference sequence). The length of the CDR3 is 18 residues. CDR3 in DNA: TGTGCCAGTACCACACTCCCTCGGGGGACAGGGGCTAACTATGGCTACACCTTC. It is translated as CASTTLPRGTGANYGYTF. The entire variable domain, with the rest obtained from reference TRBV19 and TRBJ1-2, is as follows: DGGITQSPKYLFRKEGQNVTLSCEQNLNHDAMYWYRQDPGQGLRLIYYSQIVNDFQKGDIAEGYSVSREKKESFPLTVTSAQKNPTAFYLCASTTLPRGTGANYGYTFGSGTRLTVV.

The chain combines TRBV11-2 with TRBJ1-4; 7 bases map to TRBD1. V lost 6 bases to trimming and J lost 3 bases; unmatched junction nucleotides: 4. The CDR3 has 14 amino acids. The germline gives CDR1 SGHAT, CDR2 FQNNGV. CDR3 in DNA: TGTGCCAGCAGATTACAGGGGTCTAATGAAAAACTGTTTTTT. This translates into CASRLQGSNEKLFF. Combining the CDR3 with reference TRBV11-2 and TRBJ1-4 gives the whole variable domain EAGVAQSPRYKIIEKRQSVAFWCNPISGHATLYWYQQILGQGPKLLIQFQNNGVVDDSQLPKDRFSAERLKGVDSTLKIQPAKLEDSAVYLCASRLQGSNEKLFFGSGTQLSVL.

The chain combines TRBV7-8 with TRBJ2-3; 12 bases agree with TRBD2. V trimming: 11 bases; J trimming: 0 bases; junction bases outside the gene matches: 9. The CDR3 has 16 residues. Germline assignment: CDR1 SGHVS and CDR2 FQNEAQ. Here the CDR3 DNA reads TGTGCCTTGGGACTAGCGGGCCAAATAAGCACAGATACGCAGTATTTT. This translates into CALGLAGQISTDTQYF.

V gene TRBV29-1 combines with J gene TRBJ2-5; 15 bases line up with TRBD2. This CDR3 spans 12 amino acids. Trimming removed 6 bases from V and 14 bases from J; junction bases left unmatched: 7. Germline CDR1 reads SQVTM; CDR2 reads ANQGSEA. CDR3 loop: CSVGLAGGPSYF. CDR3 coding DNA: TGCAGCGTGGGACTAGCGGGGGGCCCTTCTTACTTC.

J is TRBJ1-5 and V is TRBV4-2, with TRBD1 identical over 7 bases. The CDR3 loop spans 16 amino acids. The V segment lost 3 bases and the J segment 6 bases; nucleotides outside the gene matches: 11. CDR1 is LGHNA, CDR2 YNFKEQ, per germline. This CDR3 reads CASSQGRGGPRQPQHF. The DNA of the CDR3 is TGTGCCAGCAGCCAGGGTCGAGGGGGCCCGCGTCAGCCCCAGCATTTT.

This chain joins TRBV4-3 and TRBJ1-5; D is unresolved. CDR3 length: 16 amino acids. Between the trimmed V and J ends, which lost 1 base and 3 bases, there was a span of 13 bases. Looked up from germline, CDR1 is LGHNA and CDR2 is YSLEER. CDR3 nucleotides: TGCGCCAGCAGCCAAGCCTTCGGAGGGCTCAATCAGCCCCAGCATTTT. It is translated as CASSQAFGGLNQPQHF.

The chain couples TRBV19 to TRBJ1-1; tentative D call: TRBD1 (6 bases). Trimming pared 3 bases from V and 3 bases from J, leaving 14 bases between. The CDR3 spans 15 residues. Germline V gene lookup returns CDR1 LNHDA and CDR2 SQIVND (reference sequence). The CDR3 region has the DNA TGTGCCAGTAGTATTGAAGGGGGTCCCTACACTGAAGCTTTCTTT. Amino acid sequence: CASSIEGGPYTEAFF.

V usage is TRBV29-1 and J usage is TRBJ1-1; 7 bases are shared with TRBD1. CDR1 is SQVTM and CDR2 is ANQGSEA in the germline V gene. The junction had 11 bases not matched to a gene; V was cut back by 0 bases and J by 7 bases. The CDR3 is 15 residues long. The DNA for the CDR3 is TGCAGCGTTGAAGATCGGAGGACAGGCCGAATTGAAGCTTTCTTT. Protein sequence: CSVEDRRTGRIEAFF.

CDR3 sequence: CASSQGGGPDNQPQHF. In DNA form, the CDR3 reads TGTGCCAGCAGCCAAGGAGGAGGGCCCGACAATCAGCCCCAGCATTTT. The rearrangement links TRBV4-2 to TRBJ1-5, with D uncertain. Germline V lookup: CDR1 LGHNA, CDR2 YNFKEQ. The CDR3 consists of 16 residues. The V and J ends lost 1 base and 3 bases respectively, with 13 bases between them.

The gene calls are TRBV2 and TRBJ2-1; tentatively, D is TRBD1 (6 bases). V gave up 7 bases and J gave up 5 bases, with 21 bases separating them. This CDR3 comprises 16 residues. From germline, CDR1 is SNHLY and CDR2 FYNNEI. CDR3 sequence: CASNGRRRGINNEQFF. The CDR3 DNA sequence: TGTGCCAGCAACGGAAGGAGAAGGGGGATAAACAATGAGCAGTTCTTC.

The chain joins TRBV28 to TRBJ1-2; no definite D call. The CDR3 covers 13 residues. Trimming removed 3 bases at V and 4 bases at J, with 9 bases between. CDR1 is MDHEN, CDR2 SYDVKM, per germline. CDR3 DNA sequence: TGTGCCAGCAGTTTGAGCCCTTCCTATGGCTACACCTTC. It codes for CASSLSPSYGYTF.

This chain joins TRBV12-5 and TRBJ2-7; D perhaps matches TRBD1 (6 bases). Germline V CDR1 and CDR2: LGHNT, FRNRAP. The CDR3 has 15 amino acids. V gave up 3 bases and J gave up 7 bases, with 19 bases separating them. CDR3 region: CASGLGPAGAREQYF. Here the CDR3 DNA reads TGTGCTAGTGGTTTAGGACCCGCAGGGGCTCGGGAGCAGTACTTC.

The DNA for the CDR3 is TGTGCCAGCAGCCCCGGGACCTCGGACAGTGAAAAACTGTTTTTT. Encoded protein: CASSPGTSDSEKLFF. The V gene is TRBV7-9, the J gene TRBJ1-4; D is perhaps TRBD1 (6 bases). Germline V gives CDR1 SEHNR, CDR2 FQNEAQ (reference sequence). With 5 bases removed from V and 7 bases from J, the gap between germline ends came to 17 bases. This CDR3 has 15 amino acids.

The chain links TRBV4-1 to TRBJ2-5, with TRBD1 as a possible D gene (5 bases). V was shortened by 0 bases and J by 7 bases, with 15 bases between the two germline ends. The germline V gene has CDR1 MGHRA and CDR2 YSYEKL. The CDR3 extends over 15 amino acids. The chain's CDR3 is CASSQDSVGVGTQYF. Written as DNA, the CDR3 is TGCGCCAGCAGCCAAGATTCCGTAGGGGTCGGGACCCAGTACTTC.

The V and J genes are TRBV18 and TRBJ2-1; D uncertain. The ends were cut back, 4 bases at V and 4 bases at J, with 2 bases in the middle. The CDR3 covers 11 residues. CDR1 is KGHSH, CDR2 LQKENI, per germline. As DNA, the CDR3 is TGTGCCAGCTCACAGTACAATGAGCAGTTCTTC. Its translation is CASSQYNEQFF.

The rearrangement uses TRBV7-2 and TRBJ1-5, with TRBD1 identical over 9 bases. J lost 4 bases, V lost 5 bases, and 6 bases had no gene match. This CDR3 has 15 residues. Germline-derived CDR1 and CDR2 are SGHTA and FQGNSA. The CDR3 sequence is CASSPGTGKNQPQHF. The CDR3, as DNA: TGTGCCAGCAGCCCCGGGACAGGGAAGAATCAGCCCCAGCATTTT.

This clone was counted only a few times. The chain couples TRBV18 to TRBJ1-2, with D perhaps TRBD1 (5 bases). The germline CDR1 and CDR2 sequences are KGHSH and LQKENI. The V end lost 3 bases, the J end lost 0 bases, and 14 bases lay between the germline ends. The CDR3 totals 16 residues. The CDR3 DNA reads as TGTGCCAGCTCACCGTTCAGGGACCGAACTAACTATGGCTACACCTTC. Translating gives CASSPFRDRTNYGYTF.

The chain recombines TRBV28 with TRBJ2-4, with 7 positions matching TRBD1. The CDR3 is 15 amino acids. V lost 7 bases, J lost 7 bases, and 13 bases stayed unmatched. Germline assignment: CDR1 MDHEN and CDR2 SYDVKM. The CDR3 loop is CASTPQTGIGNIQYF. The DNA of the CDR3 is TGTGCCAGCACCCCCCAGACAGGGATTGGGAACATTCAGTACTTC.

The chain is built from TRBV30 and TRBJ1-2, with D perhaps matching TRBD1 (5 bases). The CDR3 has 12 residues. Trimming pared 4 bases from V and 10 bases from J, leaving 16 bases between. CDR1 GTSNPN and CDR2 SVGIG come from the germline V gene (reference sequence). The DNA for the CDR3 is TGTGCCTGGAACAACCGGGGCCTCTTCTACACCTTC. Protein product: CAWNNRGLFYTF. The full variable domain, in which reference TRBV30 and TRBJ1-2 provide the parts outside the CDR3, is SQTIHQWPATLVQPVGSPLSLECTVEGTSNPNLYWYRQAAGRGLQLLFYSVGIGQISSEVPQNLSASRPQDRQFILSSKKLLLSDSGFYLCAWNNRGLFYTFGSGTRLTVV.

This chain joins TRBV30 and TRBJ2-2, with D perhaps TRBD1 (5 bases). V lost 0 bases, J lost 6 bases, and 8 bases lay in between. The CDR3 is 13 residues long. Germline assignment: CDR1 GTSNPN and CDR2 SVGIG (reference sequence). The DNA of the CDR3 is TGTGCCTGGAGTGTCTCAGGGCCCGGGGAGCTGTTTTTT. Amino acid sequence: CAWSVSGPGELFF.

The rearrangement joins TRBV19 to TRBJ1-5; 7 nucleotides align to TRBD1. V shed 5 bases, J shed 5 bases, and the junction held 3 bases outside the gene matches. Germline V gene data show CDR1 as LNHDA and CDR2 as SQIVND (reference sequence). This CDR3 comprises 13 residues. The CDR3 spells CASSDDRDQPQHF. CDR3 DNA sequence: TGTGCCAGTAGTGACGACAGGGATCAGCCCCAGCATTTT.

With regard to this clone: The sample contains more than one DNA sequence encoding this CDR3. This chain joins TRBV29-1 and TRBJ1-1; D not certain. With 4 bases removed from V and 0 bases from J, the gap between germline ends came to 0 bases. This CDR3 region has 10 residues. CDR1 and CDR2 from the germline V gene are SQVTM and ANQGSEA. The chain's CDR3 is CSVVNTEAFF. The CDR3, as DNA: TGCAGCGTTGTGAACACTGAAGCTTTCTTT.

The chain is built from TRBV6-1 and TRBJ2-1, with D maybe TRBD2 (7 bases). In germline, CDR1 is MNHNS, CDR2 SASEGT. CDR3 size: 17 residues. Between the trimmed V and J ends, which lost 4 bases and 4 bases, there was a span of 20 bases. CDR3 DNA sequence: TGTGCCAGCAGTGCCACATTCGGCGGGGGCCCGTACAATGAGCAGTTCTTC. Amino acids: CASSATFGGGPYNEQFF.

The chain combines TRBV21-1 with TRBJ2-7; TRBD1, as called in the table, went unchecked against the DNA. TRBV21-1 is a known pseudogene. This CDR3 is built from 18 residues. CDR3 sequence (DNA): TGTGCCAGCAAACAAACGAAAATCGGATGTACAGGGACCTACGAGCAGTACTTC. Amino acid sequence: CASKQTKIGCTGTYEQYF.

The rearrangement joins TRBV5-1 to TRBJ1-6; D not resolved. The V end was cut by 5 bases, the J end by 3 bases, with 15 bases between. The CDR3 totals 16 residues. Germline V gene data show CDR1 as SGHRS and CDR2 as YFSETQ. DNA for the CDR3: TGCGCCAGCAGGGAACAGCCATCGGGCTATAATTCACCCCTCCACTTT. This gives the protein CASREQPSGYNSPLHF.